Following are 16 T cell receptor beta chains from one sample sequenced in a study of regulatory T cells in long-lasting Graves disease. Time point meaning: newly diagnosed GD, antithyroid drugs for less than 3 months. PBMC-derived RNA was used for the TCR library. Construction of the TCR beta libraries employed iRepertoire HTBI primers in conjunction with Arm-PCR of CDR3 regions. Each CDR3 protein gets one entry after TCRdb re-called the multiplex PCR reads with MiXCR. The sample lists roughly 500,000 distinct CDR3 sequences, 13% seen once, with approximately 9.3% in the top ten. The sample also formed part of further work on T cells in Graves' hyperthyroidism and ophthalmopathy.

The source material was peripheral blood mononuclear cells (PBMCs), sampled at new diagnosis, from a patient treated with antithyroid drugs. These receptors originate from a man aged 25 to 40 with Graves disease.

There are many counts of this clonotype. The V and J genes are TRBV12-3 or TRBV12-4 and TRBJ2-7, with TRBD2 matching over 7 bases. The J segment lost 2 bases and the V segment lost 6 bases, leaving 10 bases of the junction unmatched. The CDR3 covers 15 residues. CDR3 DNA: TGTGCCAGCAGCCCGGGAGGAAGTCTGCCCTACGAGCAGTACTTC. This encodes CASSPGGSLPYEQYF.

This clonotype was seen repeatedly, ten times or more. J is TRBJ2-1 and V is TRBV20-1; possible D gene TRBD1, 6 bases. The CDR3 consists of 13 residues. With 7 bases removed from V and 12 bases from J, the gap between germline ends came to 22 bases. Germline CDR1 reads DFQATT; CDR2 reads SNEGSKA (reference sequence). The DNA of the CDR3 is TGCAGTGGACAAGGACAGTCTGGCCCCGGGCAGTTCTTC. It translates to CSGQGQSGPGQFF.

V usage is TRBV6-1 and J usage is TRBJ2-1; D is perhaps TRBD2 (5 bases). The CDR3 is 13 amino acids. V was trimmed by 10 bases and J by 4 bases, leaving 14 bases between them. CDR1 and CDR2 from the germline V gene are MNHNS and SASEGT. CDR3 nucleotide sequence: TGTGCCACCCTGAGCGGTGAATACAATGAGCAGTTCTTC. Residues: CATLSGEYNEQFF.

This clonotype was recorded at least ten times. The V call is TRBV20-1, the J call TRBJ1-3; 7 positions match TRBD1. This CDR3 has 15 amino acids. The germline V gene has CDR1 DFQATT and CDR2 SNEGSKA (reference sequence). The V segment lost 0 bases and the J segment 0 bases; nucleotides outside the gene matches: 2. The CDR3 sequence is CSARDRTGSGNTIYF. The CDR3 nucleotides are TGCAGTGCTAGAGATCGGACAGGCTCTGGAAACACCATATATTTT.

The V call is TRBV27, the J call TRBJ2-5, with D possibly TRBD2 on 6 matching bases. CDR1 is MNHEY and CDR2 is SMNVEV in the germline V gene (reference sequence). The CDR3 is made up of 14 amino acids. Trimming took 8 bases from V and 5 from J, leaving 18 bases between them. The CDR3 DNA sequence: TGTGCCAGCTGGGGTGGGAGGCGGGGTGAGACCCAGTACTTC. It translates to CASWGGRRGETQYF.

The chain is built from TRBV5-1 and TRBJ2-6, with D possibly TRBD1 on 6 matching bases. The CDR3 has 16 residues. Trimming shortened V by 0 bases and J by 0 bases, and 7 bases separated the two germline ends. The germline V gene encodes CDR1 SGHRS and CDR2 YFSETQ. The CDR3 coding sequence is TGCGCCAGCAGCTTGGAGACAGGCTCTGGGGCCAACGTCCTGACTTTC. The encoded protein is CASSLETGSGANVLTF.

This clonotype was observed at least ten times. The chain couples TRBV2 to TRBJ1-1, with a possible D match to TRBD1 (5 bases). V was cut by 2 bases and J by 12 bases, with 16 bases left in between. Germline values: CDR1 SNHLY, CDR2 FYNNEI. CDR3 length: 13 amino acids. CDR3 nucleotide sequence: TGTGCCAGCAGTGAACCGGGACTATATGATCCTTTCTTT. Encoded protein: CASSEPGLYDPFF.

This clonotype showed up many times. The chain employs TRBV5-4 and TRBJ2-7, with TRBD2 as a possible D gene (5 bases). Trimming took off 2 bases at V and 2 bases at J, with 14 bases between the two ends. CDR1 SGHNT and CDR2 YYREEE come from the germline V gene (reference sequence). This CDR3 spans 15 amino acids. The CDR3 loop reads CASSFGASSAYEQYF. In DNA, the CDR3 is TGTGCCAGCAGCTTTGGAGCGAGTAGCGCCTACGAGCAGTACTTC.

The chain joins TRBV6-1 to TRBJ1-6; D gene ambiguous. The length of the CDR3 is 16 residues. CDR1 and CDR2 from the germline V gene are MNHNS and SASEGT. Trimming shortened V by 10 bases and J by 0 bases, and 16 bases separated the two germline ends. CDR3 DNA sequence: TGTGCCACCGCGCCCCGCGGGAACTCCTATAATTCACCCCTCCACTTT. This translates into CATAPRGNSYNSPLHF.

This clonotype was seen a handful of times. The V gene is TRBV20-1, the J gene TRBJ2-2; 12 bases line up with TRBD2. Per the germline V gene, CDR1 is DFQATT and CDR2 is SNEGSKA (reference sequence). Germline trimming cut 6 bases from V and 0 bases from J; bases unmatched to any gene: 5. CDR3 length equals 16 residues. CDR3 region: CSARTSGGTNTGELFF. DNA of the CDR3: TGCAGTGCCAGAACTAGCGGGGGGACGAACACCGGGGAGCTGTTTTTT.

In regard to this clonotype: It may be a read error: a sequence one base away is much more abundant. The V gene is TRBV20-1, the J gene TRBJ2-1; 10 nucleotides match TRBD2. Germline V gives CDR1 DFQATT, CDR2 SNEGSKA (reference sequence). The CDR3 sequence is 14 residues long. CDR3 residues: CSTSGRDLANEQFF. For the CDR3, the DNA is TGCAGCACGAGCGGGAGGGACTTGGCGAATGAGCAGTTCTTC.

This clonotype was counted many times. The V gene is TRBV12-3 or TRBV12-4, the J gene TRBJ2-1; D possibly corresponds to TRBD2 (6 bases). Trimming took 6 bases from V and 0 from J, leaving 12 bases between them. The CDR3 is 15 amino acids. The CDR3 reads CASRGGRSSYNEQFF. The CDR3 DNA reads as TGTGCCAGCAGGGGAGGAAGGAGCTCCTACAATGAGCAGTTCTTC.

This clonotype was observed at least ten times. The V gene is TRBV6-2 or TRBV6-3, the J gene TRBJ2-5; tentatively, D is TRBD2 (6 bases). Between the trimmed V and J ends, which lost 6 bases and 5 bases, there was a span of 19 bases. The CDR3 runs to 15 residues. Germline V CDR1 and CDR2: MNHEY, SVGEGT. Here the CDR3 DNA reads TGTGCCAGCAGGACTGGGGGGAGACACGGGGAGACCCAGTACTTC. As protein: CASRTGGRHGETQYF.

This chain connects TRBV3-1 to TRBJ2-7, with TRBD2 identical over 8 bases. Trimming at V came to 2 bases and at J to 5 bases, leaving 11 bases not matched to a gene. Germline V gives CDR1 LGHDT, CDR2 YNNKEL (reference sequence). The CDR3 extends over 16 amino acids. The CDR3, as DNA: TGTGCCAGCAGCCAAAAAGGCCTCGGACTAGCCAACGAGCAGTACTTC. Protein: CASSQKGLGLANEQYF.

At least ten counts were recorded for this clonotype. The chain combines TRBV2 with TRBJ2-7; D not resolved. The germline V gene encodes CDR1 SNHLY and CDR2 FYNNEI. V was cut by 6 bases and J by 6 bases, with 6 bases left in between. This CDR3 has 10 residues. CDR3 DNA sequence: TGTGCCAGCAGACCCGCCGAGCAGTACTTC. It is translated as CASRPAEQYF.

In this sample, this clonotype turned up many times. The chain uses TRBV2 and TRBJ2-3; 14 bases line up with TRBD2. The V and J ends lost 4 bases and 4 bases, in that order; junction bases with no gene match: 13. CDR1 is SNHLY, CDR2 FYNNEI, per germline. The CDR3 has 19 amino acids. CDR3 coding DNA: TGTGCCAGCAGTGGCGGGACTAGCGGGAGTGGCGGAGTGGCAGATACGCAGTATTTT. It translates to CASSGGTSGSGGVADTQYF. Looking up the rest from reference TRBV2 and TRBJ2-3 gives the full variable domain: EPEVTQTPSHQVTQMGQEVILRCVPISNHLYFYWYRQILGQKVEFLVSFYNNEISEKSEIFDDQFSVERPDGSNFTLKIRSTKLEDSAMYFCASSGGTSGSGGVADTQYFGPGTRLTVL.